This TCR beta chain was sequenced for a study of blood T cell repertoires in COVID-19. On the study more broadly: The United States, Italy and Spain provided the acute and convalescent COVID-19 samples. PBMCs, B-cell-depleted T cells, or T cells provided the cDNA or gDNA that made up the material.

The V and J ends lost 1 base and 5 bases respectively, with 9 bases between them. This CDR3 is built from 14 residues. CDR1 and CDR2 from the germline V gene are SGHTA and FQGNSA. Authors' data handling: Reference gene primers were amplified, and this amplification served to estimate nucleated cell counts. Measured with immunoSEQ multiplex PCR; TCRdb has only the in-frame clones, and not every one. D and trimming come from the DNA, and the V and J calls and clone size come from that table. The sample has about 80,000 clones, approximately 78% seen once. The material sequenced was peripheral blood. The origin of this receptor is a woman between 65 and 79 years old with acute or convalescent COVID-19. The V and J genes are TRBV7-2 and TRBJ2-1, with D perhaps matching TRBD1 (5 bases). The CDR3 coding sequence is TGTGCCAGCAGCTTAGACATCAGGGACAATGAGCAGTTCTTC. It translates to CASSLDIRDNEQFF.